The clone carrying this TCR beta chain was detected only a few times. Its target is unknown. This specimen comes from a study of vaccination and CD4 T cells after COVID-19. Study context: Post-COVID draws followed diagnosis by a median around 97 days (range 35 to 161).

Treatment meaning: 10-day PBMC culture with coronavirus spike peptide pools or control peptides (ViraFEST assay). Cell culture was performed with about 2 million PBMCs per well in the presence of approximately 10 IU/ml IL-2 and roughly 9.7 ug/ml peptide pools. Investigators isolated CD4+ T cells by negative selection after less than twelve days of culture. Sequencing of DNA taken from cultured CD4+ T cells relied on the Oncomine TCR Beta short-read assay. Each CDR3 protein gets one entry after TCRdb re-called the PCR reads with MiXCR. Among over 15,000 distinct CDR3 sequences listed, around three fifths were seen once. Trimming stripped 3 bases from V and 0 bases from J, with 5 bases between. In germline, CDR1 is MNHNS, CDR2 SASEGT. This CDR3 region has 13 residues.

Material for sequencing was CD4+ T cells from blood, cultured in vitro. The clonotype comes from a human donor who had recovered from COVID-19. J is TRBJ1-1 and V is TRBV6-1; D is uncertain. This CDR3 reads CASSDSVNTEAFF. The CDR3 DNA follows: TGTGCCAGCAGTGATTCGGTGAACACTGAAGCTTTCTTT.